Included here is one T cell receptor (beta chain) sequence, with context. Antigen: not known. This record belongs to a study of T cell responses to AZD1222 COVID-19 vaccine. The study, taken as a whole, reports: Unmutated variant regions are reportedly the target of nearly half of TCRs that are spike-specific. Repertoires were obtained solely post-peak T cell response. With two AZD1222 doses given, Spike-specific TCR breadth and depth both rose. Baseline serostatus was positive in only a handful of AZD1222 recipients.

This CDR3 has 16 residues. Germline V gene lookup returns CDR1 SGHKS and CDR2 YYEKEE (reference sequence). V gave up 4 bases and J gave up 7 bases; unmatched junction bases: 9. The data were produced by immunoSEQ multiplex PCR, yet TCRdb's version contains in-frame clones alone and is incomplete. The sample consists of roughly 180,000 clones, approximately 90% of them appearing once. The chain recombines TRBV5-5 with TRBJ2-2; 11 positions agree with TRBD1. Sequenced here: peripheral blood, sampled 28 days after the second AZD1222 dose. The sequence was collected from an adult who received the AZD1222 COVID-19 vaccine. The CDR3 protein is CASSHGTGGFSGELFF. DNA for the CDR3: TGTGCCAGCAGCCATGGGACAGGGGGGTTCAGCGGGGAGCTGTTTTTT.